This T cell receptor (beta chain) comes out of a study of Graves' ophthalmopathy and Graves' hyperthyroidism. Hyperthyroidism was considered stable when no ophthalmopathy appeared within 18 months of follow-up. Clinicians made diagnoses from clinical symptoms, serum thyroxine, TRAb, thyroid ultrasound and orbital computed tomography. Germline V gene lookup returns CDR1 DFQATT and CDR2 SNEGSKA (reference sequence). This CDR3 has 13 residues. Trimming took 7 bases from V and 0 from J, leaving 10 bases between them. Whole-study results and caveats: The majority of expanded thyroid clonotypes above 0.001 frequency also occurred in blood.

This clonotype was picked up many times. Its antigen is currently unknown. Amplified TCR beta CDR3 regions were obtained using RNA transcripts as template. Second-round multiplex PCR followed a first-round RT-PCR using HTBI primers. One entry per CDR3 protein results from TCRdb running MiXCR on the multiplex PCR reads. Here the sample spans under 800,000 distinct CDR3 sequences, roughly 20% being singletons. The receptor comes from a woman under 30 with stable Graves' hyperthyroidism. Some clones in this sample may be carry-over from other donors' samples. Material for sequencing was peripheral blood. The genes are TRBV20-1 and TRBJ1-5; no reliable D call. Here the CDR3 reads CSGAQHSNQPQHF. The CDR3 DNA reads as TGCAGTGGGGCACAGCATAGCAATCAGCCCCAGCATTTT.